The source of this T cell receptor (beta chain) is a study of patients and donors after allogeneic stem cell transplantation. TCRdb ran MiXCR on the RT-PCR reads and lists one entry per CDR3 protein. In the table there are over 150,000 distinct CDR3 sequences, 30% of which are singletons. This clonotype was seen ten or more times. Germline values: CDR1 MNHEY, CDR2 SVGAGI. The CDR3 covers 17 residues. V dropped 0 bases and J dropped 0 bases, with 14 bases sitting between them. The rearrangement uses TRBV6-5 and TRBJ1-2; D is possibly TRBD1 (5 bases). Specimen: blood, either unsorted or a sorted T cell fraction (not recorded which). The clonotype originates from a human donor who was either an allogeneic HSCT recipient or a stem cell or donor lymphocyte infusion donor (not recorded which). It is not recorded whose cells these are; they may come from a transplant donor. The CDR3 loop is CASSYSLRGPSNYGYTF. The CDR3 coding sequence is TGTGCCAGCAGTTACTCGCTAAGGGGCCCGTCTAACTATGGCTACACCTTC.